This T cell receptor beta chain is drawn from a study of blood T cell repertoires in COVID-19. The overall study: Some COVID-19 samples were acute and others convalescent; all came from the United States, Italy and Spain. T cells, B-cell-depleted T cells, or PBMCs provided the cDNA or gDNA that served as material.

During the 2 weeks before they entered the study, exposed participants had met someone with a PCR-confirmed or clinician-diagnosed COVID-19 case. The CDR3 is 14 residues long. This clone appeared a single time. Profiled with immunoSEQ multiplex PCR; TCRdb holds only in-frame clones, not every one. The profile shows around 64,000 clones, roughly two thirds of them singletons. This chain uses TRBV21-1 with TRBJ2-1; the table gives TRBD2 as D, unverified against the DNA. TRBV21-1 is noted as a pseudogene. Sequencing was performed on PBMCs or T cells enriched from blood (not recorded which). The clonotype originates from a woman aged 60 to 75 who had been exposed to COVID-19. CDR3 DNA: TGTGCCAGCAGCAACGGTCCTAGCGTCAATGAGCAGTTCTTC. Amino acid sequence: CASSNGPSVNEQFF.